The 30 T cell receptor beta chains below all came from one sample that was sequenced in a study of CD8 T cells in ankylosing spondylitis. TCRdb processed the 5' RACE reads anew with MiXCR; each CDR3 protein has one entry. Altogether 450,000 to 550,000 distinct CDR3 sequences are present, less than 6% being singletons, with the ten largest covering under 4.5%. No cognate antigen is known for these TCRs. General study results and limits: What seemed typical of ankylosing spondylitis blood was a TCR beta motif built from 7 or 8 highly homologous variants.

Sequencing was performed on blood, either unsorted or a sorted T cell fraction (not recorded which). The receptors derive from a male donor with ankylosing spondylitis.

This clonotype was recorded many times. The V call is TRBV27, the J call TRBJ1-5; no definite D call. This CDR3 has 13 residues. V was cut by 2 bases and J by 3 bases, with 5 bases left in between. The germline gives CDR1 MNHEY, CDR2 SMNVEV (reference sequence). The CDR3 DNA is TGTGCCAGCAGTTTAAGCCCCAATCAGCCCCAGCATTTT. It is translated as CASSLSPNQPQHF.

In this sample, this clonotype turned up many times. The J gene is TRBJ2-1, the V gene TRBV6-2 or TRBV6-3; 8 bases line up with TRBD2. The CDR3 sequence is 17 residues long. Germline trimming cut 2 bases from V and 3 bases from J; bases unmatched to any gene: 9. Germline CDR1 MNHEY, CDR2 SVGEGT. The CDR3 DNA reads TGTGCCAGCAGTTACGTCCTAGGGGCGGGGGGCTACAATGAGCAGTTCTTC. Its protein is CASSYVLGAGGYNEQFF.

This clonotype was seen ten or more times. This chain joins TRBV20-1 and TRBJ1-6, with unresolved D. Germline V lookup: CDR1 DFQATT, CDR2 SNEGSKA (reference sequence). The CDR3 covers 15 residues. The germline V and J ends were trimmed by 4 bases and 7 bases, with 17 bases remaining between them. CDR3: CSATRFPTGNSPLHF. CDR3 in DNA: TGCAGTGCTACCCGGTTCCCTACTGGGAATTCACCCCTCCACTTT.

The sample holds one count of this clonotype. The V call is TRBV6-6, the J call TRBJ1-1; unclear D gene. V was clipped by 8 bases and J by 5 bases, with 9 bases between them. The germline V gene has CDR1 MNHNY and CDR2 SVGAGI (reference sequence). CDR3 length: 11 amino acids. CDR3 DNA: TGTGCCAGCGCGAAGGAGACTGAAGCTTTCTTT. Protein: CASAKETEAFF.

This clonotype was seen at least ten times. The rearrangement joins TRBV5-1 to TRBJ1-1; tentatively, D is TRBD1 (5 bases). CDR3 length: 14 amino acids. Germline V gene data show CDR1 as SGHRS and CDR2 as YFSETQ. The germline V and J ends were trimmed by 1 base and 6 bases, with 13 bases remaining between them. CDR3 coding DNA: TGCGCCAGCAGCTTGAACTACCAAGGGGCTGAAGCTTTCTTT. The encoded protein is CASSLNYQGAEAFF. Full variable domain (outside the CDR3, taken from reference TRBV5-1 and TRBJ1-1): KAGVTQTPRYLIKTRGQQVTLSCSPISGHRSVSWYQQTPGQGLQFLFEYFSETQRNKGNFPGRFSGRQFSNSRSEMNVSTLELGDSALYLCASSLNYQGAEAFFGQGTRLTVV.

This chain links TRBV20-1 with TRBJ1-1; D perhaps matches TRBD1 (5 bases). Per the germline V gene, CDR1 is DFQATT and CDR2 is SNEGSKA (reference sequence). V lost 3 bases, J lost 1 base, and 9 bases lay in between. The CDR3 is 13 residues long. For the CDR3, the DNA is TGCAGTGCTAGTGAGGGGTCGAACACTGAAGCTTTCTTT. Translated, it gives CSASEGSNTEAFF.

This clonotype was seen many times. The CDR3 bases are TGTGCCAGCAGCGTAGGAAGGGGAAATAGCAATCAGCCCCAGCATTTT. This encodes CASSVGRGNSNQPQHF. The V gene is TRBV9, the J gene TRBJ1-5, with D maybe TRBD1 (5 bases). V was trimmed by 0 bases and J by 0 bases, leaving 10 bases between them. The CDR3 runs to 16 residues. The germline CDR1 and CDR2 sequences are SGDLS and YYNGEE. The full variable domain, completed using reference TRBV9 and TRBJ1-5, is DSGVTQTPKHLITATGQRVTLRCSPRSGDLSVYWYQQSLDQGLQFLIQYYNGEERAKGNILERFSAQQFPDLHSELNLSSLELGDSALYFCASSVGRGNSNQPQHFGDGTRLSIL.

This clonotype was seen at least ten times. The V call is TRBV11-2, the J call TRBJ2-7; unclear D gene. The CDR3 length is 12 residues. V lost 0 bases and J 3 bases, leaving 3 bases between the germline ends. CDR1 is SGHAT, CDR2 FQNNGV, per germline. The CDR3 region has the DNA TGTGCCAGCAGCTTAGAGGACTACGAGCAGTACTTC. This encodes CASSLEDYEQYF.

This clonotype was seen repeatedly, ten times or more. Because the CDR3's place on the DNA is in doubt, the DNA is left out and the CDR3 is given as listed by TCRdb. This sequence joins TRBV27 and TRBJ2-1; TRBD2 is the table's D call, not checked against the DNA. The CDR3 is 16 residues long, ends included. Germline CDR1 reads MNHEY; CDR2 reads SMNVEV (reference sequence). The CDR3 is CASSSSGLADHNEQFF.

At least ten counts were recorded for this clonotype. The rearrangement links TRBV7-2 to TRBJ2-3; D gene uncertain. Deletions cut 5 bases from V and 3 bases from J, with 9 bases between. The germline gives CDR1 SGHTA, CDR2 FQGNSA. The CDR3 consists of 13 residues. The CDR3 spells CASSPRTTDTQYF. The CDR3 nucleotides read TGTGCCAGCAGCCCGAGGACGACAGATACGCAGTATTTT.

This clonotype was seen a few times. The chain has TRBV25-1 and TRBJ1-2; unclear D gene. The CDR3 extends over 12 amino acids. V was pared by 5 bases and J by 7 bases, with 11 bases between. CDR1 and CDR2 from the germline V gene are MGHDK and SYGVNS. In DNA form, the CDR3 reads TGTGCCAGCAGTTACGGTCTAAGTGGCTACACCTTC. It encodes CASSYGLSGYTF.

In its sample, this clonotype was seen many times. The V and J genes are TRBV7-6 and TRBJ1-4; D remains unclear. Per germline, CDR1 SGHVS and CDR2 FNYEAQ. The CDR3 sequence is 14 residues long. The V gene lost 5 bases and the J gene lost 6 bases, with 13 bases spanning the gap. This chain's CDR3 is CASSEGGRDEKLFF. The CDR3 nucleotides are TGTGCCAGCAGCGAGGGTGGACGGGATGAAAAACTGTTTTTT.

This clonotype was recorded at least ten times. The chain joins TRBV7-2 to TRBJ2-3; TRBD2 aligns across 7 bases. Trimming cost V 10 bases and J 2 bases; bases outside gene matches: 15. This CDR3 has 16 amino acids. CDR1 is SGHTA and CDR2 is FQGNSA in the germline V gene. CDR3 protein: CATTTASGIVTDTQYF. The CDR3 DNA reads TGTGCCACCACGACGGCAAGCGGGATCGTCACAGATACGCAGTATTTT. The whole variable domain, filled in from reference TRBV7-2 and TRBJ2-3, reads GAGVSQSPSNKVTEKGKDVELRCDPISGHTALYWYRQSLGQGLEFLIYFQGNSAPDKSGLPSDRFSAERTGGSVSTLTIQRTQQEDSAVYLCATTTASGIVTDTQYFGPGTRLTVL.

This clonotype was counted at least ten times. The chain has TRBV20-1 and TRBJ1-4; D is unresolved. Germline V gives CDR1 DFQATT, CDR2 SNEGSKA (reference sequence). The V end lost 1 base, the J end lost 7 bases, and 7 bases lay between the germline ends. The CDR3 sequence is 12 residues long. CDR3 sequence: CSARVQFEKLFF. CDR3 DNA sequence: TGCAGTGCTAGAGTACAGTTTGAAAAACTGTTTTTT.

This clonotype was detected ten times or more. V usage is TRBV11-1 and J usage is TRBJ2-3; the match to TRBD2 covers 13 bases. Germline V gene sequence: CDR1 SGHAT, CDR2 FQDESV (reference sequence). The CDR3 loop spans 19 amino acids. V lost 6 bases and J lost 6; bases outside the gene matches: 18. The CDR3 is CASSPRRRLTSGRDDTQYF. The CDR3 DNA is TGTGCCAGCAGTCCTCGACGGAGATTAACTAGCGGGAGGGATGATACGCAGTATTTT.

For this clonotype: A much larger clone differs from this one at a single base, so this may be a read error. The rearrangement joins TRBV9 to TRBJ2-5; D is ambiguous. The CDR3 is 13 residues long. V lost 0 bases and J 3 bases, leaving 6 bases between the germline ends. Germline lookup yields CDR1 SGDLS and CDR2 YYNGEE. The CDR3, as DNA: TGTGCCAGCAGCGTAGGACCTAAAGAGACCCAGTACTTC. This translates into CASSVGPKETQYF.

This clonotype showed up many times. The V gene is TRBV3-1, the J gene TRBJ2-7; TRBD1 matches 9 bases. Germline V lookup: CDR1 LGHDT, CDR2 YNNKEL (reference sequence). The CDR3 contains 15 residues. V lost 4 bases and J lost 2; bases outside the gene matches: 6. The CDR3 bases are TGTGCCAGCAGCCGATACAGGGGGCCCACCTACGAGCAGTACTTC. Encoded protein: CASSRYRGPTYEQYF.

The CDR3 DNA sequence: TGTGCCAGCAGCTACGCGGTTAATCAGCCCCAGCATTTT. This translates into CASSYAVNQPQHF. The chain has TRBV6-5 and TRBJ1-5; D uncertain. This CDR3 has 13 residues. The germline V and J ends were trimmed by 6 bases and 4 bases, with 10 bases remaining between them. CDR1 is MNHEY, CDR2 SVGAGI, per germline.

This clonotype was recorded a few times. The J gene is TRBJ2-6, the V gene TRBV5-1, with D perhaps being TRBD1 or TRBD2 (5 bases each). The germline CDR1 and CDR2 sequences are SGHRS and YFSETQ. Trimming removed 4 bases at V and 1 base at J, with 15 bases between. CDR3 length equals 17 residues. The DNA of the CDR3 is TGCGCCAGCAGCGGAAATGCAGGGACGTCTGGGGCCAACGTCCTGACTTTC. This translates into CASSGNAGTSGANVLTF. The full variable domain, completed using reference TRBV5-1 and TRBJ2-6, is KAGVTQTPRYLIKTRGQQVTLSCSPISGHRSVSWYQQTPGQGLQFLFEYFSETQRNKGNFPGRFSGRQFSNSRSEMNVSTLELGDSALYLCASSGNAGTSGANVLTFGAGSRLTVL.

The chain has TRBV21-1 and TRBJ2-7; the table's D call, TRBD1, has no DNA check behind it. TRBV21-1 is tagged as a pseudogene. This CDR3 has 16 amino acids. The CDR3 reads CASSKAPGTGGYEQYF. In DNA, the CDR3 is TGTGCCAGCAGCAAAGCTCCCGGGACAGGCGGCTACGAGCAGTACTTC.

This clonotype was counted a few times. The chain's CDR3 is CSVDDRSSSYEQYF. In nucleotides, the CDR3 is TGCAGCGTGGATGACAGGTCGAGCTCCTACGAGCAGTACTTC. The J gene is TRBJ2-7, the V gene TRBV29-1; D might be TRBD1 (6 bases). Germline assignment: CDR1 SQVTM and CDR2 ANQGSEA. V gave up 6 bases and J gave up 0 bases, with 15 bases separating them. CDR3 length: 14 amino acids.

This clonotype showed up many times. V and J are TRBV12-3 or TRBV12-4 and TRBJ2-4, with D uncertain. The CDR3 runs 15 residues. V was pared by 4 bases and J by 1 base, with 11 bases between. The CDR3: CASSSNVGAKNIQYF. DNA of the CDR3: TGTGCCAGCAGTTCTAATGTGGGGGCCAAAAACATTCAGTACTTC.

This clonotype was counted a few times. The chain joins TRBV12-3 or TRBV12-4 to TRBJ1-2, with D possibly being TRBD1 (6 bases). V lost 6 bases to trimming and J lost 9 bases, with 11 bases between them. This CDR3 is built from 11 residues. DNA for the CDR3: TGTGCCAGCAGCTGGGGGCTTCGCTACACCTTC. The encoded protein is CASSWGLRYTF.

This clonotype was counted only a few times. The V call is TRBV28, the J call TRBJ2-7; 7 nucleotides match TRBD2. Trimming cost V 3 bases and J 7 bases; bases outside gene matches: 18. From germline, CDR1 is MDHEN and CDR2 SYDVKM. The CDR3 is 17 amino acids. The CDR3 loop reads CASSFRRTSPLGAEQYF. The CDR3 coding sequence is TGTGCCAGCAGTTTCCGCCGGACTAGTCCATTGGGAGCTGAGCAGTACTTC.

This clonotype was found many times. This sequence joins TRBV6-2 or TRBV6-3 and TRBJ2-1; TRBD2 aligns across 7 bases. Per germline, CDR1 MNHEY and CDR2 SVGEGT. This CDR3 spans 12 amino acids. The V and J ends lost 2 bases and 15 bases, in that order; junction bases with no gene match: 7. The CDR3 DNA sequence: TGTGCCAGCAGTTACCCCGGGAGGCGGCCGTTCTTC. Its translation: CASSYPGRRPFF.

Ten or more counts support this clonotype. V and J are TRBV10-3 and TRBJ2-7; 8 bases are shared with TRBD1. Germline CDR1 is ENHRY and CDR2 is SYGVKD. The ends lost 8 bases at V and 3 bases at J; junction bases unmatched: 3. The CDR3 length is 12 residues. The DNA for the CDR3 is TGTGCCATCGCACAGGGGGTCTACGAGCAGTACTTC. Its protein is CAIAQGVYEQYF.

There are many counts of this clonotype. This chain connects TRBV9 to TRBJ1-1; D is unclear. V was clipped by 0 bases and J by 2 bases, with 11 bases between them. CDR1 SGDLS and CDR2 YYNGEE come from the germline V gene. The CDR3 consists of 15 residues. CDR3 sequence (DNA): TGTGCCAGCAGCGTAGCGGGCAGCACCAACACTGAAGCTTTCTTT. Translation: CASSVAGSTNTEAFF.

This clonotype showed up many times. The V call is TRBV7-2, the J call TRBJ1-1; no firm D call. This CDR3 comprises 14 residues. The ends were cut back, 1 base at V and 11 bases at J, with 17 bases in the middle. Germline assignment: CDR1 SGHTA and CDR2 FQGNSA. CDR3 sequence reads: CASSLERMEGRAFF. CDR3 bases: TGTGCCAGCAGCTTAGAGAGGATGGAGGGTAGGGCTTTCTTT.

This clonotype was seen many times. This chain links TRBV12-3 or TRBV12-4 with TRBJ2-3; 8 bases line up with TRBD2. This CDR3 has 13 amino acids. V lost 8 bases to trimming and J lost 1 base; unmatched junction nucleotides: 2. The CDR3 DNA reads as TGTGCCAGCCGACTAGCGCGCACAGATACGCAGTATTTT. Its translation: CASRLARTDTQYF.

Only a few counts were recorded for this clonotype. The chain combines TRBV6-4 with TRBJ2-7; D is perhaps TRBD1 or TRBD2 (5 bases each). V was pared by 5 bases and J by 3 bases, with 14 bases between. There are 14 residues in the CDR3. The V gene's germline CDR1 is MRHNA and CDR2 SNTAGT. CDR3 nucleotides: TGTGCCAGCAGTCCCCGGGACGGATACTACGAGCAGTACTTC. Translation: CASSPRDGYYEQYF.